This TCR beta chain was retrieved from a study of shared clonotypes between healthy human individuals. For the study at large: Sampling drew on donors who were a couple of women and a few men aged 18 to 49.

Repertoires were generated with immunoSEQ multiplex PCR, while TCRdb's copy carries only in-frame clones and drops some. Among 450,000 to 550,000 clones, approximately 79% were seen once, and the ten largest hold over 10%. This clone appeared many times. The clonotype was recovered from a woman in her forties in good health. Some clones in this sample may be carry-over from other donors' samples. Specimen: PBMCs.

CDR3 nucleotides: TGTGCCAGTAGTATAAGGGGGGAGCGTCAGCCCCAGCATTTT. Translated: CASSIRGERQPQHF. V usage is TRBV19 and J usage is TRBJ1-5; maybe TRBD1 (6 bases). V was clipped by 2 bases and J by 6 bases, with 11 bases between them. Germline V lookup: CDR1 LNHDA, CDR2 SQIVND (reference sequence). This CDR3 region has 14 residues.